The source of this TCR beta chain is a study of radiation and T cells in renal cell carcinoma. General study findings and limits: Top tumor clonotypes rose in blood 2 weeks post-radiation, then contracted.

This clone appeared a single time. Its antigen is not identified. The time point was: blood 4 weeks post-SBRT, at nephrectomy. Treatment of the sample: 15 Gy SBRT to primary tumor, nephrectomy 4 weeks later. Nephrectomy followed 15 Gy stereotactic body radiation by 4 weeks. Repertoires were generated with immunoSEQ multiplex PCR, while TCRdb's copy carries only in-frame clones and drops some. The sample includes over 25,000 clones, more than 65% of them seen just once. The sequence was obtained from a man between 60 and 70 years old with renal cell carcinoma. The sample consisted of blood, taken from a patient whose treatment included radiotherapy and nephrectomy.

CDR3 sequence: CSVRTGVGGYTF. The CDR3 DNA reads TGCAGCGTGCGAACAGGGGTAGGAGGCTACACCTTC. The chain recombines TRBV29-1 with TRBJ1-2, with TRBD1 matching over 7 bases. CDR3 length: 12 residues. Germline CDR1 SQVTM, CDR2 ANQGSEA. V dropped 6 bases and J dropped 8; count of bases not matched to a gene: 9.